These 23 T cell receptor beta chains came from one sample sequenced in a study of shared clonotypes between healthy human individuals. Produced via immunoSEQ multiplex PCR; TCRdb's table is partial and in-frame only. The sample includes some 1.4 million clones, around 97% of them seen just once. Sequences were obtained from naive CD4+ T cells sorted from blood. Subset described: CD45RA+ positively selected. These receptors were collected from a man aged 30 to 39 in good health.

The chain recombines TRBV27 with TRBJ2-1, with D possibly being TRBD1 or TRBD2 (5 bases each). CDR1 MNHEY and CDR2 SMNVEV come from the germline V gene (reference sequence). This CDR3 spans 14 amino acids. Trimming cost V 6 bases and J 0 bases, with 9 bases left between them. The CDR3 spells CASRAGSSYNEQFF. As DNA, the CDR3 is TGTGCCAGCAGGGCAGGGAGCTCCTACAATGAGCAGTTCTTC.

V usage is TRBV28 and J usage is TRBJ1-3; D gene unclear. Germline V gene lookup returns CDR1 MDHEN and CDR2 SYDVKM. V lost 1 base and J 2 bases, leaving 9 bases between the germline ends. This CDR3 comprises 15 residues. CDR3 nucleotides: TGTGCCAGCAGTTTATTGGGTGGAACTGGAAACACCATATATTTT. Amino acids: CASSLLGGTGNTIYF.

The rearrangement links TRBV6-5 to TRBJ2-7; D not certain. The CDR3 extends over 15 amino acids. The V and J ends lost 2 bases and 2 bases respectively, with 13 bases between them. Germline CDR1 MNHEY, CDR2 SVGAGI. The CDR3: CASSYPRGFAYEQYF. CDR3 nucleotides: TGTGCCAGCAGTTACCCCCGCGGTTTCGCCTACGAGCAGTACTTC.

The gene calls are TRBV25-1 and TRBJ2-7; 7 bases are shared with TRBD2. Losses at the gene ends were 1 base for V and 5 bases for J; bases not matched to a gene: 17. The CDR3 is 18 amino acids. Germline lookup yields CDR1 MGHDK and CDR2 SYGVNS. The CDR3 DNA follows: TGTGCCAGCAGTGAATCGCCTTACGGGGGGAAGGGTATCCACGAGCAGTACTTC. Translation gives CASSESPYGGKGIHEQYF.

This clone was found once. CDR3 bases: TGCGCCAGCAGTGAAGGGTCCACGGCAGCTTTCTTT. This translates into CASSEGSTAAFF. V is TRBV10-1 and J is TRBJ1-1; D is unclear. Trimming removed 3 bases at V and 10 bases at J, with 12 bases between. This CDR3 comprises 12 residues. CDR1 and CDR2 from the germline V gene are WNHNN and SYGVQD (reference sequence).

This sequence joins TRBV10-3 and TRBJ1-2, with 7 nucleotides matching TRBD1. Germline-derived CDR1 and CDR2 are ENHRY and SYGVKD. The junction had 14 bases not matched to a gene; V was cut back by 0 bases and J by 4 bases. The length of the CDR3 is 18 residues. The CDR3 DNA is TGTGCCATCAGTGAGTCACGGTCCCCAGGGGGGGTCGGCTATGGCTACACCTTC. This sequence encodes CAISESRSPGGVGYGYTF.

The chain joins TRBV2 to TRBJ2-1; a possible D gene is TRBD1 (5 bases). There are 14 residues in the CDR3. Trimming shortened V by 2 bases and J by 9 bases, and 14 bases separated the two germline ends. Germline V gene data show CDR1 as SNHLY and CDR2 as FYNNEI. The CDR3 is CASSEWGLKGEQFF. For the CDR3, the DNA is TGTGCCAGCAGTGAATGGGGCTTAAAGGGTGAGCAGTTCTTC.

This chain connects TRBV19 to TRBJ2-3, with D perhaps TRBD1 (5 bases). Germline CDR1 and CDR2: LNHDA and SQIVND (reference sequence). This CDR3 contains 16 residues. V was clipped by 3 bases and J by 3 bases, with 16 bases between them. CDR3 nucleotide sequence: TGTGCCAGTAGTATTCGCGGACACCGGGCAACAGATACGCAGTATTTT. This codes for CASSIRGHRATDTQYF.

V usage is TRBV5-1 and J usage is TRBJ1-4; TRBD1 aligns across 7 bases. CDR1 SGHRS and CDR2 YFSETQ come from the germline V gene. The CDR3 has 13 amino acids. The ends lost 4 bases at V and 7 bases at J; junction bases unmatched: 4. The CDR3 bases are TGCGCCAGCAGCAGGGGGCAGGGTGAAAAACTGTTTTTT. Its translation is CASSRGQGEKLFF.

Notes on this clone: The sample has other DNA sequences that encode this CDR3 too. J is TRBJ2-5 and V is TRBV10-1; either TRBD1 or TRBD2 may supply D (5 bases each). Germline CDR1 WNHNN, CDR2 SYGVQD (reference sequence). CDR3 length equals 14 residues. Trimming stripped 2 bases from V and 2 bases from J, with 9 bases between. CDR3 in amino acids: CASSEGGPQETQYF. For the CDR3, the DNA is TGCGCCAGCAGTGAGGGGGGACCGCAAGAGACCCAGTACTTC.

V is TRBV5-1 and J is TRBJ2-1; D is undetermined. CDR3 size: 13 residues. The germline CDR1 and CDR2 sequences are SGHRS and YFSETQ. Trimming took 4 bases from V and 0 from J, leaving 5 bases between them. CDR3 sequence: CASSINSYNEQFF. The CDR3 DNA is TGCGCCAGCAGCATAAACTCCTACAATGAGCAGTTCTTC.

The CDR3: CASNRGTSNTEAFF. The CDR3 nucleotides read TGTGCCAGCAATCGGGGGACATCGAACACTGAAGCTTTCTTT. The chain links TRBV6-1 to TRBJ1-1, with D possibly matching TRBD1 (6 bases). The CDR3 is made up of 14 amino acids. Per the germline V gene, CDR1 is MNHNS and CDR2 is SASEGT. The V gene lost 7 bases and the J gene lost 1 base, with 13 bases spanning the gap.

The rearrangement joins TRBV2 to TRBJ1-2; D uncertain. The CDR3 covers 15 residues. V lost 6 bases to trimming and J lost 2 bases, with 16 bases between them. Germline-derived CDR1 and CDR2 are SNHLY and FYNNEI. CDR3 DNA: TGTGCCAGCAGAAAAGAAAGGACCACCAACTATGGCTACACCTTC. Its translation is CASRKERTTNYGYTF.

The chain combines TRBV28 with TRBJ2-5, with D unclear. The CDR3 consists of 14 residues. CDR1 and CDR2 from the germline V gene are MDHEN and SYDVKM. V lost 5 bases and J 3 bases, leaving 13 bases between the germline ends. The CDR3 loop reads CASSTTGGEETQYF. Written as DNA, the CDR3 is TGTGCCAGCAGTACCACTGGTGGGGAAGAGACCCAGTACTTC.

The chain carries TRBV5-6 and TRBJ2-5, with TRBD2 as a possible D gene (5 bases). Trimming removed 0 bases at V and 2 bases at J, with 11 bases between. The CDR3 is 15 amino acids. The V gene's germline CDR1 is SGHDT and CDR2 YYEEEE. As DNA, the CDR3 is TGTGCCAGCAGCTTGGTGACCGGGATTCAAGAGACCCAGTACTTC. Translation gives CASSLVTGIQETQYF.

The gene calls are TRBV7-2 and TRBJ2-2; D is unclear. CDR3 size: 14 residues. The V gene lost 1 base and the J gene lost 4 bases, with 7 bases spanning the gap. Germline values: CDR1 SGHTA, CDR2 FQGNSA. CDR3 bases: TGTGCCAGCAGCTTAGGTCTCGGCACCGGGGAGCTGTTTTTT. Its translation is CASSLGLGTGELFF. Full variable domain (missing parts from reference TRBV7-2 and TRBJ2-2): GAGVSQSPSNKVTEKGKDVELRCDPISGHTALYWYRQSLGQGLEFLIYFQGNSAPDKSGLPSDRFSAERTGGSVSTLTIQRTQQEDSAVYLCASSLGLGTGELFFGEGSRLTVL.

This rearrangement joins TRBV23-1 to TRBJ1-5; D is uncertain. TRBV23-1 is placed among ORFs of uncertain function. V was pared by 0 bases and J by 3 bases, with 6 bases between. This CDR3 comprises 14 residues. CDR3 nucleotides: TGCGCCAGCAGTCAATCCGGAGCCAATCAGCCCCAGCATTTT. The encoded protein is CASSQSGANQPQHF.

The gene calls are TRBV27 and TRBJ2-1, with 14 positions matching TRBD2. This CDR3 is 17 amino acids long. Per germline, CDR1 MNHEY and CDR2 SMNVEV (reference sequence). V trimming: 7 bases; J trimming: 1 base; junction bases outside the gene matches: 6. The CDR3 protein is CASIPGTSGRSYNEQFF. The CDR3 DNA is TGTGCCAGCATCCCCGGGACTAGCGGGAGATCCTACAATGAGCAGTTCTTC.

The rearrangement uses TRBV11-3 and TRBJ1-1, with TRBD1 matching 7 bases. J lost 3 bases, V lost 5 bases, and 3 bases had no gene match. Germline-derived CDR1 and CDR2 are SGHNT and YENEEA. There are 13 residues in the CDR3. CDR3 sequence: CASSQGQYTEAFF. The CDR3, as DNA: TGTGCCAGCAGCCAGGGACAGTACACTGAAGCTTTCTTT.

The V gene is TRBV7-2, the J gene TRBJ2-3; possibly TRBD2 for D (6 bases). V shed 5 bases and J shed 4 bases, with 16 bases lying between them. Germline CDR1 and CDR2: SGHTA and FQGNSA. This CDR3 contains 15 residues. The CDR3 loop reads CASSLLGTSADTQYF. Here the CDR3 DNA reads TGTGCCAGCAGCCTCCTAGGGACTTCAGCAGATACGCAGTATTTT.

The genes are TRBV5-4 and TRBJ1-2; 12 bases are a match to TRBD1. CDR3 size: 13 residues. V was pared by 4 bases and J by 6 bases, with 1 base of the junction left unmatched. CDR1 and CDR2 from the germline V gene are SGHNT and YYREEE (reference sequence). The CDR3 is CASSRDRGHGYTF. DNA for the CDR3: TGTGCCAGCAGCCGGGACAGGGGGCATGGCTACACCTTC.

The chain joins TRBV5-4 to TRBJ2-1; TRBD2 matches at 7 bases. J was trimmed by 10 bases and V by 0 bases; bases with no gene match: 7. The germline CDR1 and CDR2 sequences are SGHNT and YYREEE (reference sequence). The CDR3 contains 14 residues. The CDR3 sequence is CASSLERERSEQFF. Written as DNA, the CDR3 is TGTGCCAGCAGCTTGGAGCGGGAAAGATCCGAGCAGTTCTTC.

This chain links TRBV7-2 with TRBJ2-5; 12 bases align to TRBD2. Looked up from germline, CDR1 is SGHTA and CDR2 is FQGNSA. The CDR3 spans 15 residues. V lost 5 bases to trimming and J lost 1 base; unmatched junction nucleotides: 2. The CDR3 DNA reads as TGTGCCAGCAGCCCTAGCGGGAGGGCCCAAGAGACCCAGTACTTC. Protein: CASSPSGRAQETQYF.